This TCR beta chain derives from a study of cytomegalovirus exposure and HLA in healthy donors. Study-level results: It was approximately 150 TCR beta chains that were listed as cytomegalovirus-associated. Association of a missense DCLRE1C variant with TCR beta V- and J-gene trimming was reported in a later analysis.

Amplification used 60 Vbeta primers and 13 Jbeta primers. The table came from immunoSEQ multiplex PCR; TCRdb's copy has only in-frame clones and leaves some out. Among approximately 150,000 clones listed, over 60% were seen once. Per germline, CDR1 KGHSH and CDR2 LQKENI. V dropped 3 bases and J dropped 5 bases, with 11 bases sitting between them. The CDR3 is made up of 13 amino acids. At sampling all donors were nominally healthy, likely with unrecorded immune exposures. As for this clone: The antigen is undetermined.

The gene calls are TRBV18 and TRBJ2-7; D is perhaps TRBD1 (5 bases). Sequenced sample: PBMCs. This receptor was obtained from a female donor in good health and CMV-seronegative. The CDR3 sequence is CASSPYRSDEQYF. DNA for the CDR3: TGTGCCAGCTCACCGTACAGGTCCGACGAGCAGTACTTC.